This T cell receptor (beta chain) was obtained from a study of OX40 agonist ivuxolimab in advanced cancers. Notes on the research overall: Ivuxolimab was a fully human IgG2 agonistic monoclonal antibody targeting the costimulatory receptor OX40 (CD134). Intravenous ivuxolimab was administered to patients every 2 weeks at six dose levels: 0.01, 0.1, 0.3, 1.5, 3 and 10 mg/kg. Of the approximately 50 dose-escalation patients, hepatocellular carcinoma was present in around 20, melanoma in roughly 15, renal cell carcinoma in 9 and head and neck cancer in 9. The dose-escalation cohort was roughly 83% male with a mean age of about 54 years, ranging from 23 to 79. Patients were allowed to have had prior anti-PD-1, anti-PD-L1 or anti-CTLA-4 therapy, and approximately 40% of the dose-escalation patients had previously received checkpoint inhibitors. Three dose-escalation patients achieved partial responses, one with hepatocellular carcinoma and two with cutaneous melanoma. Peripheral TCRbeta sequencing aimed to test whether ivuxolimab altered TCR sequence diversity and caused clonal T-cell expansion. The paper covers the monotherapy dose-escalation part of the phase I ivuxolimab trial, which included N ≈ 57 patients. Summary of the overall study and its limitations: Low levels of normalized T-cell clonal expansion were also seen in some patients who did not respond. Partial responders in the 0.1-3.0 mg/kg groups had among the lowest normalized peripheral clonal expansion, especially among CD8+ T cells. After ivuxolimab, expanded clones were on average more numerous among CD8+ T cells than among CD4+ T cells. The antigen specificity of the peripheral T cells that underwent clonal expansion was not determined. Clonal expansion of both CD4+ and CD8+ blood T cells was observed from baseline to week 6 at doses 0.1 to 3.0 mg/kg.

For sequencing of the TCRbeta CDR3 region, genomic DNA was extracted from the sorted cells. The immunoSEQ Assay was used to sequence the TCRbeta CDR3 regions. The table was pulled from immuneACCESS by TCRdb, which kept in-frame rearrangements only. Such tables lose some clones; where checked, under half of the loss comes from unresolved V genes, and the rest has no known cause. Across this sample there are about 83,000 clones, with approximately 79% seen only once. The ten largest clones take up approximately 1.5% of the sample. Details on this clone: The antigen it binds to is not known. Nothing much larger sits one base from this clone, and base qualities are not available.

Patients with autoimmune disease history or receiving systemic immunosuppression were excluded from the trial. In every dose cohort, peripheral blood was drawn for TCR sequencing at baseline, cycle 4 day 1, and cycle 7 day 1. The samples were taken from a phase I, first-in-human, multicenter, open-label dose-escalation trial of ivuxolimab. Adults with locally advanced or metastatic melanoma, renal cell, hepatocellular, or head and neck squamous cell carcinoma were enrolled in the trial. Before TCR sequencing, CD4+ and CD8+ T cells were separately sorted from peripheral blood. V gives up 6 bases and J gives up 0 bases, and the segment between their germline ends measures 0 bases. The CDR3 covers 12 residues, taking in both the cysteine and the phenylalanine. CDR3 DNA only is kept here, 36 bases in frame from base 1. The germline V gene encodes CDR1 MNHEY and CDR2 SVGAGI.

The source is an adult with an advanced solid tumor such as melanoma, head and neck, liver or kidney cancer. In this chain, TRBV6-5 is recombined with TRBJ1-6, with the D gene not confidently named. The source was CD4+ or CD8+ T cells sorted from blood, collected in a trial of the OX40 agonist ivuxolimab. The encoded CDR3 is CASSSYNSPLHF. The nucleotides are TGTGCCAGCAGCTCCTATAATTCACCCCTCCACTTT.